Listed below are T cell receptor beta chains from one sample, sequenced in a study of technical replicates of blood from a few donors. Repertoires were generated with immunoSEQ multiplex PCR, while TCRdb's copy carries only in-frame clones and drops some. The profile covers about 58,000 clones, with over 85% appearing a single time and about 2.9% taken by the ten largest. Material for sequencing was PBMCs. The receptors derive from a human donor in good health. Some clones in this sample may be carry-over from other donors' samples. Both conserved end residues are trimmed from each CDR3. D genes are given only for firm matches.

>TRBV4-3|TRBJ2-2|-|15
ASSQDSRELYTGELF
>TRBV7-9|TRBJ1-2|-|12
ASSLDREGDGYT
>TRBV7-3|TRBJ2-1|TRBD1|13
ASSSSRGPYNEQF
>TRBV6-1|TRBJ1-5|-|13
ASTTGRGSNQPQH
>TRBV7-8|TRBJ2-7|-|12
ASSLAPGPYEQY
>TRBV4-3|TRBJ2-2|-|16
ASSQAVIPPGNTGELF
>TRBV5-1|TRBJ2-3|-|12
ASSSGQHTDTQY
>TRBV2|TRBJ2-7|-|11
ASSEGLRGEQY
>TRBV6-4|TRBJ2-1|TRBD2|12
ASSTAGGSNEQF
>TRBV2|TRBJ2-5|-|12
ASTWTEYQETQY
>TRBV7-9|TRBJ1-1|-|11
ASSPTGSAEAF
>TRBV7-3|TRBJ1-1|-|11
ASSTVKGTEAF
>TRBV2|TRBJ2-2|-|11
ASSEMGRGELF
>TRBV4-3|TRBJ2-3|TRBD2|19
ASSRQTTSGGENSSTDTQY
>TRBV5-1|TRBJ2-7|-|11
ASTPPSNYEQY
>TRBV6-1|TRBJ2-5|TRBD1|12
ASTPTGYQETQY
>TRBV19|TRBJ1-2|TRBD1|11
ASSGDRIYGYT
>TRBV18|TRBJ1-1|TRBD1|12
ASSPSGQGARAF
>TRBV16|TRBJ1-2|TRBD1|16
ASSQSKGLPGGGYGYT
>TRBV29-1|TRBJ1-2|-|11
SVESSGNYGYT
>TRBV7-3|TRBJ1-6|TRBD1|13
ASSPTGGVGSPLH
>TRBV18|TRBJ2-7|TRBD1|10
ASSQGAGEQY
>TRBV29-1|TRBJ1-2|-|11
SVLDSWNYGYT
>TRBV5-1|TRBJ2-5|-|11
ASSFRDQETQY
>TRBV10-3|TRBJ2-5|TRBD1|11
AISYRGTETQY
>TRBV7-9|TRBJ1-1|-|11
ASTGDGNTEAF
>TRBV29-1|TRBJ1-2|TRBD1|11
SVETGVLYGYT
>TRBV27|TRBJ2-7|-|12
ASRDNRDSYEQY
>TRBV28|TRBJ1-5|-|12
ASIQAGESQPQH
>TRBV4-2|TRBJ2-5|-|12
ASSLPGAKETQY
>TRBV9|TRBJ2-7|TRBD1|12
ASSGPGTGDEQY
>TRBV11-3|TRBJ2-3|TRBD2|13
ASSLGEGQGYTQY
>TRBV5-1|TRBJ1-1|TRBD1|13
ASSFPNDRASEAF
>TRBV4-2|TRBJ2-6|TRBD1|13
ASSQGTGETNVLT
>TRBV6-4|TRBJ2-1|TRBD2|13
ASSESGGAGDEQF
>TRBV7-9|TRBJ1-1|-|13
ASSPRGQPNTEAF
>TRBV11-1|TRBJ2-3|TRBD1|14
ASSLRTGVNTDTQY